The rows below give T cell receptor beta chains drawn from one sample of a study of cytomegalovirus exposure and HLA in healthy donors. TCRdb's copy holds only in-frame clones and misses some; the assay was immunoSEQ multiplex PCR. The table has tens of thousands of clones, 70% to 75% seen once. The sequencing input was PBMCs. The source of these receptors is a human donor in good health. Each CDR3 is given with its conserved first and last residue. The D gene is left open where the match is weak. Clone sizes are given selectively: once, few, many, or a class where the clone is expanded.

V gene	J gene	clone size	D gene	CDR3 DNA	CDR3 protein
TRBV13	TRBJ1-5	-	-	TGTGCCAGCAGCTTAGGCCGGAGTCAGCCCCAGCATTTT	CASSLGRSQPQHF
TRBV25-1	TRBJ2-7	-	-	TGTGCCAGCAGTGGAGCAGGTGCTTACTACGAGCAGTACTTC	CASSGAGAYYEQYF
TRBV10-3	TRBJ2-2	-	TRBD1	TGTGCCATCAGGACTCAAGACAGGGACACCGGGGAGCTGTTTTTT	CAIRTQDRDTGELFF
TRBV11-2	TRBJ1-1	-	-	TGTGCCAGCAGCTTACCCGCAGGGAAGACTGAAGCTTTCTTT	CASSLPAGKTEAFF
TRBV18	TRBJ2-2	-	-	TGTGCCAGCTCACCCCTAACAGGAAGGAACACCGGGGAGCTGTTTTTT	CASSPLTGRNTGELFF
TRBV11-2	TRBJ2-1	-	-	TGTGCCAGCAGCTTAGAGCCCATCACAGGGCCTTACAATGAGCAGTTCTTC	CASSLEPITGPYNEQFF
TRBV5-1	TRBJ2-2	-	TRBD1	TGCGCCAGCAGCCCGGACAGGGGCCCCGGAGGGGAGCTGTTTTTT	CASSPDRGPGGELFF
TRBV5-4	TRBJ1-2	few	-	TGTGCCAGCAGCTTGGGCGCAGGCGAGTATGGCTACACCTTC	CASSLGAGEYGYTF
TRBV28	TRBJ1-4	-	-	TGTGCCAGCAGTTTTTCTCCCCCCGGAGGAGATGAAAAACTGTTTTTT	CASSFSPPGGDEKLFF
TRBV7-6	TRBJ2-7	-	TRBD1	TGTGCCAGCAGCCCCCTGGGACAGGGCACCTACGAGCAGTACTTC	CASSPLGQGTYEQYF
TRBV30	TRBJ2-1	-	TRBD2	TGTGCCTGCACCCACCGGGGAGGGCCAGGCAATGAGCAGTTCTTC	CACTHRGGPGNEQFF
TRBV27	TRBJ1-1	-	-	TGTGCCAGCAGGGGTAACCCGGAGACTGAAGCTTTCTTT	CASRGNPETEAFF
TRBV2	TRBJ2-2	few	-	TGTGCCAGCAGTGAAACGGGAAGGGAGCTGTTTTTT	CASSETGRELFF
TRBV15	TRBJ2-7	once	-	TGTGCCACCAGCAGAGCAGGGCGCGAGCAGTACTTC	CATSRAGREQYF
TRBV18	TRBJ1-4	-	-	TGTGCCAGCTCACCAGTTCCCCGGGTGCGAGATGAAAAACTGTTTTTT	CASSPVPRVRDEKLFF
TRBV10-3	TRBJ2-3	-	-	TGTGCCATCACCGAGACAGATCCTAGCACAGATACGCAGTATTTT	CAITETDPSTDTQYF
TRBV7-2	TRBJ2-7	-	-	TGTGCCAGCAGCTTAGTGAGTAGCGTCAGCTACGCCTACGAGCAGTACTTC	CASSLVSSVSYAYEQYF
TRBV7-2	TRBJ2-1	-	-	TGTGCCAGCAGCTCCCGTGGAGGGCTGTCCTACAATGAGCAGTTCTTC	CASSSRGGLSYNEQFF
TRBV9	TRBJ1-2	few	-	TGTGCCAGCAGCCCTGACGGGAACTATGGCTACACCTTC	CASSPDGNYGYTF
TRBV10-3	TRBJ1-2	-	-	TGTGCCATCAGTCCTGACGGGGGATCCGGCTACACCTTC	CAISPDGGSGYTF
TRBV7-8	TRBJ2-1	-	TRBD2	TGTGCCAGCAGCCGGGGGGGCACTAGCGGGAGAGTTGAGCAGTTCTTC	CASSRGGTSGRVEQFF
TRBV30	TRBJ2-7	-	TRBD1	TGTGCCTGGAGTGGAGGGGGCTGGTTTTACGAGCAGTACTTC	CAWSGGGWFYEQYF
TRBV29-1	TRBJ1-2	-	TRBD1	TGCAGCCTCGGGACAGGGACTGGCTACACCTTC	CSLGTGTGYTF
TRBV7-2	TRBJ2-7	-	-	TGTGCCAGCAGCCGGACAGCCTACGAGCAGTACTTC	CASSRTAYEQYF
TRBV19	TRBJ2-1	-	TRBD2	TGTGCCATCGGACTAGCGGGAGGAAATGAGCAGTTCTTC	CAIGLAGGNEQFF
TRBV28	TRBJ2-5	-	TRBD1	TGTGCCAGCAGTTTACCCGGACAGGGAAAGGGCGAGACCCAGTACTTC	CASSLPGQGKGETQYF
TRBV15	TRBJ2-7	-	TRBD2	TGTGCCACCAGCAGAGTTTCCAGCGGGAACCCCTACGAGCAGTACTTC	CATSRVSSGNPYEQYF
TRBV9	TRBJ2-7	-	-	TGTGCCAGCAGCGTAGCGGGAGCCGTTACCTACGAGCAGTACTTC	CASSVAGAVTYEQYF
TRBV28	TRBJ2-7	-	-	TGTGCCAGCACCCCCCAAAGCGCGAGGAACTACGAGCAGTACTTC	CASTPQSARNYEQYF
TRBV10-3	TRBJ2-1	-	-	TGTGCCATCAGTGAGAGGCAGGGTATTGGGACCTACAATGAGCAGTTCTTC	CAISERQGIGTYNEQFF
TRBV6-5	TRBJ1-5	-	-	TGTGCCAGCAGGGTCGGACAGCACTATCAGCCCCAGCATTTT	CASRVGQHYQPQHF
TRBV7-2	TRBJ1-5	-	-	TGTGCCAGCAGTGACAGCTTGAATCAGCCCCAGCATTTT	CASSDSLNQPQHF
TRBV10-3	TRBJ2-1	-	TRBD2	TGTGCCACCTCCGGGACTAGCGGGCCCAATGAGCAGTTCTTC	CATSGTSGPNEQFF
TRBV10-3	TRBJ1-1	few	-	TGTGCCACCACAGTGGATGGGGGAGGGACTGAAGCTTTCTTT	CATTVDGGGTEAFF
TRBV27	TRBJ2-4	-	-	TGTGCCAGCAGCCCGAACAGGGTAGCCAAAAACATTCAGTACTTC	CASSPNRVAKNIQYF
TRBV30	TRBJ1-1	-	-	TGTGCCTGGGGCAGGGGCTTTGAGAACACTGAAGCTTTCTTT	CAWGRGFENTEAFF
TRBV6-1	TRBJ1-2	-	TRBD1	TGTGCCAGCAGCGAAGAACCCGGGACAGGGATCTATGGCTACACCTTC	CASSEEPGTGIYGYTF
TRBV7-9	TRBJ2-1	-	TRBD2	TGTGCCAGCAGCGGGGGGGACTTAAACTACAATGAGCAGTTCTTC	CASSGGDLNYNEQFF
TRBV28	TRBJ2-1	-	TRBD2	TGTGCCAGCAGTTTTTTGGCTAGCGGGAGGGTTAATGAGCAGTTCTTC	CASSFLASGRVNEQFF
TRBV14	TRBJ2-1	-	TRBD2	TGTGCCAGCAGCCATGTGCGACTAGCGGGAGGGCTATACAATGAGCAGTTCTTC	CASSHVRLAGGLYNEQFF
TRBV28	TRBJ2-2	-	TRBD1	TGTGCCAGCAGGAGACAGGGGAGTACCGGGGAGCTGTTTTTT	CASRRQGSTGELFF
TRBV10-3	TRBJ2-2	few	TRBD1	TGTGCCATCAGCCCAGGACAGGCAACCACCGGGGAGCTGTTTTTT	CAISPGQATTGELFF
TRBV29-1	TRBJ1-2	-	-	TGCAGCGTTTGGAGGGCGCTAGGGCTTGGCTACACCTTC	CSVWRALGLGYTF